These T cell receptor beta chains were read from a single sample in a study of T-cell reconstitution after alpha-beta-depleted transplantation in children. TCRdb passed the PCR reads through MiXCR, listing each CDR3 protein once. Here the sample spans about 290,000 distinct CDR3 sequences, over 9% being singletons. Source: PBMCs, taken before TCRalphabeta/CD19-depleted stem cell transplant. The receptors were sampled from a boy under three years old with acute myeloid leukemia, due to receive a stem cell transplant. Both conserved end residues are part of each CDR3. A D gene is named only where the DNA matches it firmly. A clone size is listed for some rows: how often the clone was seen (once, few, many), or a class if it is expanded.

J | D | V | length | size | DNA | CDR3
TRBJ2-1 | - | TRBV5-5 | 15 | many | TGTGCCAGCAGCCCGCTCGGGCGAGGGAACAATGAGCAGTTCTTC | CASSPLGRGNNEQFF
TRBJ2-5 | TRBD2 | TRBV5-6 | 18 | many | TGTGCCAGCAGCTTACCGGGACTAGCGGGGGGGAATCAAGAGACCCAGTACTTC | CASSLPGLAGGNQETQYF
TRBJ2-1 | - | TRBV7-6 | 17 | many | TGTGCCAGCAGCTTAACCTACGGGGATAGCTCCTACAATGAGCAGTTCTTC | CASSLTYGDSSYNEQFF
TRBJ2-7 | - | TRBV13 | 16 | few | TGTGCCAGCAGCTTAGCACCTCATTGGGGTACCTACGAGCAGTACTTC | CASSLAPHWGTYEQYF
TRBJ1-5 | - | TRBV28 | 15 | many | TGTGCCAGCAGTTTAGCCGGGGGCTTGAGGGAGCCCCAGCATTTT | CASSLAGGLREPQHF
TRBJ2-5 | TRBD1 | TRBV12-3/TRBV12-4 | 14 | - | TGTGCCAGCAGTTCAACAGGGGGCTGGGAGACCCAGTACTTC | CASSSTGGWETQYF
TRBJ1-2 | TRBD1 | TRBV7-3 | 15 | many | TGTGCCAGCAGCCTGACAGGGCGACAAAACTATGGCTACACCTTC | CASSLTGRQNYGYTF
TRBJ1-5 | - | TRBV7-2 | 14 | - | TGTGCCAGCAGCCCCGGGAGGCCCAGGGAGCCCCAGCATTTT | CASSPGRPREPQHF
TRBJ1-1 | - | TRBV19 | 15 | - | TGTGCCAGTAGTCGACAGGCCACCTTGAACACTGAAGCTTTCTTT | CASSRQATLNTEAFF
TRBJ1-6 | - | TRBV28 | 15 | many | TGTGCCAGCAACTTGATTCGCTCCTATAATTCACCCCTCCACTTT | CASNLIRSYNSPLHF
TRBJ2-7 | - | TRBV9 | 14 | - | TGTGCCAGCAGCGTAGAATCCTTACGGGGCGAGCAGTACTTC | CASSVESLRGEQYF
TRBJ2-3 | - | TRBV7-2 | 13 | many | TGTGCCAGCAGTCCCAGAATCACAGATACGCAGTATTTT | CASSPRITDTQYF
TRBJ2-5 | - | TRBV5-1 | 14 | many | TGCGCCAGCTCTAGGCGGCAGGGAGAAGAGACCCAGTACTTC | CASSRRQGEETQYF
TRBJ1-4 | - | TRBV2 | 14 | many | TGTGCCAGCAGTGGTCCGGGGGTGCGGGAAAAACTGTTTTTT | CASSGPGVREKLFF
TRBJ2-1 | TRBD2 | TRBV7-2 | 16 | many | TGTGCCAGCAGCTTTGGACTAGCGGGCTCCTACAATGAGCAGTTCTTC | CASSFGLAGSYNEQFF
TRBJ2-1 | - | TRBV13 | 14 | many | TGTGCCAGCACCCTTCTCCCGAGGGTGAATGAGCAGTTCTTC | CASTLLPRVNEQFF
TRBJ2-7 | - | TRBV29-1 | 15 | many | TGCAGCGTTGAAGCGACAGGCGTCAGCTCCTACGAGCAGTACTTC | CSVEATGVSSYEQYF
TRBJ2-4 | - | TRBV11-1 | 19 | - | TGTGCCAGCAGCTTATGGTGGGGCACAGGGACCCCTGCCAAAAACATTCAGTACTTC | CASSLWWGTGTPAKNIQYF
TRBJ2-2 | - | TRBV7-6 | 15 | large | TGTGCCAGCAGTTCGACAGGACGCGACACCGGGGAGCTGTTTTTT | CASSSTGRDTGELFF
TRBJ1-2 | - | TRBV20-1 | 14 | many | TGCAGTGCGGAAACGTACAGCCCATCCTATGGCTACACCTTC | CSAETYSPSYGYTF
TRBJ2-5 | - | TRBV12-3/TRBV12-4 | 14 | few | TGTGCCAGCAGTCCCTACAGGGATGAAGAGACCCAGTACTTC | CASSPYRDEETQYF
TRBJ2-3 | - | TRBV11-3 | 14 | few | TGTGCCAGCAGCTCTGGCCCTAGCACAGATACGCAGTATTTT | CASSSGPSTDTQYF
TRBJ2-1 | - | TRBV19 | 15 | - | TGTGCCAGTAGTATAGGCGGGGTATCCTACAATGAGCAGTTCTTC | CASSIGGVSYNEQFF
TRBJ2-7 | - | TRBV4-2 | 15 | many | TGTGCCAGCAGCCAAGGGACAGCACTGCCCTACGAGCAGTACTTC | CASSQGTALPYEQYF
TRBJ1-2 | - | TRBV20-1 | 9 | many | TGCAGTGCTAGAGGGGGCTACACCTTC | CSARGGYTF
TRBJ2-7 | - | TRBV3-1 | 15 | many | TGTGCCAGCAGCCAAGCGGTTGGACAACGATACGAGCAGTACTTC | CASSQAVGQRYEQYF
TRBJ2-1 | TRBD2 | TRBV11-3 | 16 | - | TGTGCCAGCAGCGCCGAGACTAGCGGGGGGTCAAATGAGCAGTTCTTC | CASSAETSGGSNEQFF
TRBJ2-3 | - | TRBV12-5 | 14 | - | TGTGCTAGTGGTTTGGTCCGTTACGCAGATACGCAGTATTTT | CASGLVRYADTQYF
TRBJ2-1 | - | TRBV5-1 | 17 | many | TGCGCCAGCAGCTTGGCTGTAGGGGCGAGGGATGGGAATGAGCAGTTCTTC | CASSLAVGARDGNEQFF
TRBJ2-7 | TRBD2 | TRBV4-2 | 16 | - | TGTGCCAGCAGCCAAGCGCGGGAGCCTGGGTTCTGCGAGCAGTACTTC | CASSQAREPGFCEQYF
TRBJ1-4 | TRBD1 | TRBV6-5 | 14 | many | TGTGCCAGCAGCAACAGGGGAGAGGGTGAAAAACTGTTTTTT | CASSNRGEGEKLFF
TRBJ2-7 | TRBD2 | TRBV12-3/TRBV12-4 | 14 | many | TGTGCCAGCAGTAGTGCCGGGACTAGCTACGAGCAGTACTTT | CASSSAGTSYEQYF
TRBJ2-5 | - | TRBV28 | 15 | many | TGTGCCAGCAGCCGACGGGGCCCCTGGCAAGAGACCCAGTACTTC | CASSRRGPWQETQYF
TRBJ2-7 | - | TRBV20-1 | 12 | few | TGCAGTGCTAGTAAAGGGGGTTACGAGCAGTACTTC | CSASKGGYEQYF
TRBJ2-1 | - | TRBV12-3/TRBV12-4 | 15 | many | TGTGCCAGCAGTTTTTGGCTAGTCTCCGGGAATGAGCAGTTCTTC | CASSFWLVSGNEQFF
TRBJ2-1 | TRBD2 | TRBV12-3/TRBV12-4 | 15 | many | TGTGCCAGCAGTTTCCTGGGTGCGGCCGGGAGGGCCACATTCTTC | CASSFLGAAGRATFF
TRBJ2-1 | - | TRBV27 | 13 | few | TGTGCCAGCAGGTGGGGGGGGGGCGATGAGCAGTTCTTC | CASRWGGGDEQFF
TRBJ2-5 | - | TRBV10-3 | 14 | many | TGTGCCATCAGTGACCCTAGCGACCAAGAGACCCAGTACTTC | CAISDPSDQETQYF
TRBJ1-2 | TRBD1 | TRBV10-3 | 14 | few | TGTGCCATCATGACAGGGGTAGGCCCCGGTGGCTACACCTTC | CAIMTGVGPGGYTF
TRBJ1-2 | - | TRBV29-1 | 15 | many | TGCAGCGTTGCTCCCCGACAGACACAAATTCGCGGCTACACCTTC | CSVAPRQTQIRGYTF
TRBJ2-7 | - | TRBV12-3/TRBV12-4 | 16 | many | TGTGCCAGCAGTAAATCAGGGACCTGGAGCTCCTACGAGCAGTACTTC | CASSKSGTWSSYEQYF